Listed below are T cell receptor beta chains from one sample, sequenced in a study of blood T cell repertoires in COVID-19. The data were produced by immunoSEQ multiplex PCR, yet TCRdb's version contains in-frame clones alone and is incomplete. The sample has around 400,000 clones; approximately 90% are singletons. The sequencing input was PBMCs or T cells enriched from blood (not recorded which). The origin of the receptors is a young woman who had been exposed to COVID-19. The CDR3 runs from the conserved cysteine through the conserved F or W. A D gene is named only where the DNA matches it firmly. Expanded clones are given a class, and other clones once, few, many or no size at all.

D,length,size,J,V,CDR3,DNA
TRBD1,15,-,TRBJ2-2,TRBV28,CASMVGTVNTGELFF,TGTGCCAGCATGGTCGGGACAGTGAACACCGGGGAGCTGTTTTTT
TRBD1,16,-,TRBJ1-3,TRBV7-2,CASSSRQGGPQNTIYF,TGTGCCAGCAGCTCCCGACAGGGGGGCCCACAAAACACCATATATTTT
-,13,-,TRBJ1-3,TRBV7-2,CASSLGAGNTIYF,TGTGCCAGCAGCTTGGGAGCTGGAAACACCATATATTTT
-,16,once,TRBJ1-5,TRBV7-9,CASSSREGSGQQPQHF,TGTGCCAGCAGCTCCCGAGAAGGGTCAGGACAACAGCCCCAGCATTTT
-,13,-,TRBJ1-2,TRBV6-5,CASSYGGPDGYTF,TGTGCCAGCAGTTACGGGGGCCCGGATGGCTACACCTTC
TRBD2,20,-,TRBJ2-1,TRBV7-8,CASSLGSSGSLTGVYNEQFF,TGTGCCAGCAGCTTAGGTTCTAGCGGGAGTCTTACTGGGGTTTACAATGAGCAGTTCTTC
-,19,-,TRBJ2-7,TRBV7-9,CASSPSGAGGDEGSYEQYF,TGTGCCAGCAGCCCAAGCGGGGCAGGGGGCGATGAGGGCTCCTACGAGCAGTACTTC
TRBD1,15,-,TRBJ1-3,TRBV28,CASSHHGTAGNTIYF,TGTGCCAGCAGTCACCACGGGACAGCTGGAAACACCATATATTTT
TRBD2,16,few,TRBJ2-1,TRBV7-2,CASSSAAGVSYNEQFF,TGTGCCAGCAGCTCAGCCGCGGGGGTCTCCTACAATGAGCAGTTCTTC
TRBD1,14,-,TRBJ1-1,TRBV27,CASSFRDSSRVAFF,TGTGCCAGCAGTTTCCGGGACAGTTCCCGGGTAGCTTTCTTT
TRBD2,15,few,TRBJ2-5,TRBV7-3,CASSLTGLARETQYF,TGTGCCAGCAGCTTAACCGGACTAGCACGAGAGACCCAGTACTTC
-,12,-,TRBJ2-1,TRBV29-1,CSVDLGSYEQFF,TGCAGCGTCGACCTCGGTAGCTATGAGCAGTTCTTC
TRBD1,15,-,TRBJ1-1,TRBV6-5,CASRYVGQQDTEAFF,TGTGCCAGCCGATACGTGGGACAGCAGGACACTGAAGCTTTCTTT
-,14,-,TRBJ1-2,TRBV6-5,CASSLGGRGISYTF,TGTGCCAGCAGTTTGGGTGGCAGGGGTATTAGCTACACCTTC
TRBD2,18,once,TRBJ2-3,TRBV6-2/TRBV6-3,CASSHPATSGGLEDTQYF,TGTGCCAGCAGTCACCCCGCGACTAGCGGGGGCTTGGAAGATACGCAGTATTTT
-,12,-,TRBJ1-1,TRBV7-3,CASSFGGGEAFF,TGTGCCAGCAGCTTTGGCGGGGGTGAAGCTTTCTTT
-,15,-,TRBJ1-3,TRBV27,CASRRDSSSGNTIYF,TGTGCCAGCCGGAGGGACTCCAGCTCTGGAAACACCATATATTTT
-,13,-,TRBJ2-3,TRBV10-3,CAIAQEVTDTQYF,TGTGCCATCGCCCAGGAGGTCACAGATACGCAGTATTTT
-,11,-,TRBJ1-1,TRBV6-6,CASSLTDEAFF,TGTGCCAGCAGTCTAACAGATGAAGCTTTCTTT
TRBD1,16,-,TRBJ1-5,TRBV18,CASSPPATGSNQPQHF,TGTGCCAGCTCACCACCGGCGACAGGGAGCAATCAGCCCCAGCATTTT